The sequence of this TCR beta chain was determined in a study of T cell repertoires in cytomegalovirus infection. Overall study context: Public TCR beta signatures indicated both CMV infection and matching HLA type.

The CDR3 runs 15 residues. The V end was cut by 4 bases, the J end by 2 bases, with 13 bases between. TCRdb reanalysed the reads using MiXCR and keeps one entry per CDR3 protein. This sample has over 55,000 distinct CDR3 sequences; around 20% occur once, and the top ten carry around 70%. This clonotype was seen more than once but under ten times. What it binds is not known. Sequenced material: CD8+ T cells from cultured PBMCs, taken from culture after CMV antigen stimulation. This sequence originates from a human donor in good health (CMV status not recorded). Some clones in this sample may be carry-over from other donors' samples. V usage is TRBV12-3 or TRBV12-4 and J usage is TRBJ2-3; possible D gene TRBD1, 6 bases. The CDR3 DNA reads TGTGCCAGCAGTTACTTCAGGGGACACACAGATACGCAGTATTTT. Translating it yields CASSYFRGHTDTQYF.